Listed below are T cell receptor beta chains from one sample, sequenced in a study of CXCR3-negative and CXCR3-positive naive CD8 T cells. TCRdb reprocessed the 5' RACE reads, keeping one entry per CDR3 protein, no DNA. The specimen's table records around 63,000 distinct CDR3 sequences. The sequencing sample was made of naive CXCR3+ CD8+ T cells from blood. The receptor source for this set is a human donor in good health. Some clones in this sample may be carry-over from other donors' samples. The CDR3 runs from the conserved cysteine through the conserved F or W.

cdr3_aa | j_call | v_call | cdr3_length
CASSYLRIDQPQHF | TRBJ1-5 | TRBV6-2/TRBV6-3 | 14
CASSPAGGGNYGYTF | TRBJ1-2 | TRBV4-1 | 15
CASSTGTGGYEQYF | TRBJ2-7 | TRBV18 | 14
CASSLAPGFGLEGMNTEAFF | TRBJ1-1 | TRBV7-6 | 20
CSVRTGGDFNYGYTF | TRBJ1-2 | TRBV29-1 | 15
CASSQATGGRTEAFF | TRBJ1-1 | TRBV7-9 | 15
CASSYWAGPGDEQFF | TRBJ2-1 | TRBV6-5 | 15
CASSFSLSRYNEQFF | TRBJ2-1 | TRBV27 | 15
CSVPTSGAAYNEQFF | TRBJ2-1 | TRBV29-1 | 15
CASSSTIELPALSSYNEQFF | TRBJ2-1 | TRBV12-3/TRBV12-4 | 20
CASSSGQGVTYEQYF | TRBJ2-7 | TRBV7-9 | 15
CATLTPAGGQNEQFF | TRBJ2-1 | TRBV2 | 15
CASRINAADTQYF | TRBJ2-3 | TRBV5-1 | 13
CASRRNTEAFF | TRBJ1-1 | TRBV6-5 | 11
CASSLTGGPNAHNEQFF | TRBJ2-1 | TRBV7-3 | 17
CASSLGPNTEAFF | TRBJ1-1 | TRBV12-3/TRBV12-4 | 13
CSARDGGHEEYEKLFF | TRBJ1-4 | TRBV20-1 | 16
CASSQRTYNEQFF | TRBJ2-1 | TRBV4-3 | 13
CASYRGKGEQYF | TRBJ2-7 | TRBV28 | 12
CASSKARASSGYGYTF | TRBJ1-2 | TRBV21-1 | 16
CSVVGGGYEQYF | TRBJ2-7 | TRBV29-1 | 12
CSVLPEGGTEAFF | TRBJ1-1 | TRBV29-1 | 13
CASSVFVSSSYNEQFF | TRBJ2-1 | TRBV9 | 16
CSVEDLGLAGAKDIQYF | TRBJ2-4 | TRBV29-1 | 17
CASRGQGSTDTQYF | TRBJ2-3 | TRBV2 | 14
CASRKTLPPGTGVYEQYF | TRBJ2-7 | TRBV28 | 18
CASSLRLAGPMDTQYF | TRBJ2-3 | TRBV7-9 | 16
CASRLDLGQLENTEAFF | TRBJ1-1 | TRBV12-3/TRBV12-4 | 17
CASSIDRTSYNEQFF | TRBJ2-1 | TRBV5-1 | 15
CSVEDTGRGNTEAFF | TRBJ1-1 | TRBV29-1 | 15
CASSSSGGRGDTQYF | TRBJ2-3 | TRBV7-9 | 15
CSAQGANYGYTF | TRBJ1-2 | TRBV20-1 | 12
CASSPDGDNTGELFF | TRBJ2-2 | TRBV6-2/TRBV6-3 | 15
CSARGGERKETQYF | TRBJ2-5 | TRBV20-1 | 14
CASSFFGNTEAFF | TRBJ1-1 | TRBV7-3 | 13
CSAQGQGATRSYEQYF | TRBJ2-7 | TRBV29-1 | 16
CASTPPPYREMNTEAFF | TRBJ1-1 | TRBV7-2 | 17
CSVPSGPVTMGYTF | TRBJ1-2 | TRBV29-1 | 14
CSVDEGIQETQYF | TRBJ2-5 | TRBV29-1 | 13
CASSLQEENIQYF | TRBJ2-4 | TRBV7-9 | 13
CASSFAGEIETQYF | TRBJ2-5 | TRBV7-2 | 14